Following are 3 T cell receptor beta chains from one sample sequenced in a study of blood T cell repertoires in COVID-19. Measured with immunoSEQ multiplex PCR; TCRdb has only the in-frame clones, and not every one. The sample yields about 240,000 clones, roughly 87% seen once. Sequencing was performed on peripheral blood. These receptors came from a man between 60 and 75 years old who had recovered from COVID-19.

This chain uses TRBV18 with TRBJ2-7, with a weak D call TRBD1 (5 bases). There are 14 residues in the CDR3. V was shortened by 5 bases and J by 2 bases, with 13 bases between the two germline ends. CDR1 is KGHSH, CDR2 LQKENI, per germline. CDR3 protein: CASSLNPRAYEQYF. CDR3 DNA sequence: TGTGCCAGCTCATTAAACCCCAGGGCCTACGAGCAGTACTTC.

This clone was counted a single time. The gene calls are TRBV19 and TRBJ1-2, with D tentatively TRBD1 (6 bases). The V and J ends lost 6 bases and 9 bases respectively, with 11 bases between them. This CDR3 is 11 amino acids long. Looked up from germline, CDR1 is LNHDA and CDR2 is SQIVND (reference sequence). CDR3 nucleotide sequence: TGTGCCAGTAGAAGGGGGACGAGCTACACCTTC. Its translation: CASRRGTSYTF.

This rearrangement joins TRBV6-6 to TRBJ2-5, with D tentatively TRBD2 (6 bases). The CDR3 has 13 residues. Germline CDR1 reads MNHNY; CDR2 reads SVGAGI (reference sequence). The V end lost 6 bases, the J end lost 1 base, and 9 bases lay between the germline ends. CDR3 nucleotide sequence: TGTGCCAGCAGGCGGGGCACCCAAGAGACCCAGTACTTC. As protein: CASRRGTQETQYF.